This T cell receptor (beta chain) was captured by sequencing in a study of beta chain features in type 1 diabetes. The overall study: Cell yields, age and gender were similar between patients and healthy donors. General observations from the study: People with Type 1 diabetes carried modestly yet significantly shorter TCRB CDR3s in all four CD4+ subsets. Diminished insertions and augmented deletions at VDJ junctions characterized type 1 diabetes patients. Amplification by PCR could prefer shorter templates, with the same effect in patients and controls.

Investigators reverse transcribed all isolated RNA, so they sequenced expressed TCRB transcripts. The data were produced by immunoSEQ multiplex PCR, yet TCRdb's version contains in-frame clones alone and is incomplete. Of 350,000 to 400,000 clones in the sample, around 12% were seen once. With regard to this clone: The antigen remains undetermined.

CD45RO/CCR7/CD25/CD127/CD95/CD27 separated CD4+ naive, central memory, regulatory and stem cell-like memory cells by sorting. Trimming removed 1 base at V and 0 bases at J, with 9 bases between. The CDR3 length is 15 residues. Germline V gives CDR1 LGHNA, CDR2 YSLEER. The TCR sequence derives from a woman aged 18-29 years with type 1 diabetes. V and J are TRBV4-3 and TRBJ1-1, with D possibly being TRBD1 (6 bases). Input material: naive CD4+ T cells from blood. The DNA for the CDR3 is TGCGCCAGCAGCCAAGGGCAGGGGATGAACACTGAAGCTTTCTTT. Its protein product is CASSQGQGMNTEAFF.